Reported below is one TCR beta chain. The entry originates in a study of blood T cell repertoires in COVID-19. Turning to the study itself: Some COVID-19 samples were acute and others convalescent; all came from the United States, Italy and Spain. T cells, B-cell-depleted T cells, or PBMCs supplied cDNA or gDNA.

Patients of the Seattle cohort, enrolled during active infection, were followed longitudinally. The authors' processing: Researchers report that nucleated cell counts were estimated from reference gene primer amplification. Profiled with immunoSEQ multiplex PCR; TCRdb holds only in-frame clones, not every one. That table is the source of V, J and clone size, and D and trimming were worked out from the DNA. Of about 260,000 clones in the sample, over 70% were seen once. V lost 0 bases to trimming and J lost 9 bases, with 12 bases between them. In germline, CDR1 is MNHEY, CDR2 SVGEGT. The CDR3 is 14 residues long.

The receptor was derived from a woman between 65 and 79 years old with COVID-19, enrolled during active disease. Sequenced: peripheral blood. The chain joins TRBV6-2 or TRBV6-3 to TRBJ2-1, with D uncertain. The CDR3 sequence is CASSYSSLSGEQFF. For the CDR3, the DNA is TGTGCCAGCAGTTACTCCTCTCTTTCGGGTGAGCAGTTCTTC.